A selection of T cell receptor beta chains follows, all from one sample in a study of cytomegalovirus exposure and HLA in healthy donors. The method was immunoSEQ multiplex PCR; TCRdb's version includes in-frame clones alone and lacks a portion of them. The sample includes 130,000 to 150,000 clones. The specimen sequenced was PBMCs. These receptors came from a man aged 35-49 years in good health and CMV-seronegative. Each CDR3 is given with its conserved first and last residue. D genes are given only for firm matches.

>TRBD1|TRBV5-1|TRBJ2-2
TGCGCCAGCAGGTCCCGGGACAGGGTAACCGGGGAGCTGTTTTTT
CASRSRDRVTGELFF
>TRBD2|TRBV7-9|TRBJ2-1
TGTGCCAGCAGCTTAGACGGGGGGGCGACCAATGAGCAGTTCTTC
CASSLDGGATNEQFF
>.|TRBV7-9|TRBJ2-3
TGTGCCAGCAGCTTGTTTAGCGGCAGCACAGATACGCAGTATTTT
CASSLFSGSTDTQYF
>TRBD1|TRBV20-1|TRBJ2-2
TGCAGTGCTGGGGACAGGGGGGAGCTGTTTTTT
CSAGDRGELFF
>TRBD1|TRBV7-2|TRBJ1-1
TGTGCCAGCAGCACACGACAGGGGCCTAACACTGAAGCTTTCTTT
CASSTRQGPNTEAFF
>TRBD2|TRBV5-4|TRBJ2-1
TGTGCCAGCAGCTTGAGTGTCACGGGGGGGCTGAATGAGCAGTTCTTC
CASSLSVTGGLNEQFF
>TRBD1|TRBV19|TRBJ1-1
TGTGCCAGTAGTAATGGACAGGGCAGTGAAGCTTTCTTT
CASSNGQGSEAFF
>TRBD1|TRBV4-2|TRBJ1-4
TGTGCCAGCAGCCAAGATCTAAGAGGGGGCCTTGAAAAACTGTTTTTT
CASSQDLRGGLEKLFF
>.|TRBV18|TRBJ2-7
TGTGCCAGCTCACCAGGGGCCTCCTACGAGCAGTACTTC
CASSPGASYEQYF
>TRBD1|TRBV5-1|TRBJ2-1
TGCGCCAGCAGCTCCCTTGGACAGGGGGCTTACAATGAGCAGTTCTTC
CASSSLGQGAYNEQFF
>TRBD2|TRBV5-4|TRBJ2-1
TGTGCCAGCAGCTTGGAAGGCGGGGGGTTCAACAATGAGCAGTTCTTC
CASSLEGGGFNNEQFF
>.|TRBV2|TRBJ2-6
TGTGCCAGCAGTGCTGTTGGGGCCAACGTCCTGACTTTC
CASSAVGANVLTF
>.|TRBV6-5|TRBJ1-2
TGTGCCAGCAGTACCCGACAGACTCACTATGGCTACACCTTC
CASSTRQTHYGYTF
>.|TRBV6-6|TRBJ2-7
TGTGCCAGCAGTTACTCGCTTAGCTCCTACGAGCAGTACTTC
CASSYSLSSYEQYF
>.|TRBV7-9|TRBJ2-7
TGTGCCAGCAGCCCTTCAGGCGTTGAGCAGTACTTC
CASSPSGVEQYF
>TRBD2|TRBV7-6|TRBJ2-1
TGTGCCAGCAGCTCCCCAGGGTTAGCGGGGTACAATGAGCAGTTCTTC
CASSSPGLAGYNEQFF
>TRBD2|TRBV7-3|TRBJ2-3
TGTGCCAGCAGCTTAACGTCAGCGGGGGGGCGTGGAGATACGCAGTATTTT
CASSLTSAGGRGDTQYF
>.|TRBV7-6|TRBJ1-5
TGTGCCAGCAGCACCGCCCCCCGGGGTCGCAATCAGCCCCAGCATTTT
CASSTAPRGRNQPQHF
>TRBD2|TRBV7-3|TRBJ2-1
TGTGCCAGCAGCTTAACGGGGGGGACTAGCGGGGGCAATGAGCAGTTCTTC
CASSLTGGTSGGNEQFF
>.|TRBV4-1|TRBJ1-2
TGCGCCAGCAGCCAAGATCTTGGGCGAGGCTACACCTTC
CASSQDLGRGYTF
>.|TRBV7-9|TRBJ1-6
TGTGCCAGCAGCTCAAACAGGGCAGAGAATTCACCCCTCCACTTT
CASSSNRAENSPLHF
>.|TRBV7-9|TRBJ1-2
TGTGCCAGCAGCTTAGAGGAGGGTGGCTACACCTTC
CASSLEEGGYTF
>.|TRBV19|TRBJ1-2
TGTGCCAGTACTTCCGGGACATATGGCTACACCTTC
CASTSGTYGYTF
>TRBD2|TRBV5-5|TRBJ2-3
TGTGCCAGCAGCTTAACTAGCGGGGAAACAGATACGCAGTATTTT
CASSLTSGETDTQYF
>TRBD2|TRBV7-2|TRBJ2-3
TGTGCCAGCAGCTATCTAGCGGGGTCCCGCACAGATACGCAGTATTTT
CASSYLAGSRTDTQYF
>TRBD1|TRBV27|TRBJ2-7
TGTGCCAGCAGTAATACCCCGACAGGGGTTTCCTACGAGCAGTACTTC
CASSNTPTGVSYEQYF
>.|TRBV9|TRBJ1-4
TGTGCCAGCAGCGTAGGGGCGAATAATGAAAAACTGTTTTTT
CASSVGANNEKLFF